Each of the 29 T cell receptor beta chains below was sequenced from the same sample in a study of T cell responses to AZD1222 COVID-19 vaccine. Profiling relied on immunoSEQ multiplex PCR, and the TCRdb table lists in-frame clones only, not all of them. The sample gives approximately 150,000 clones, approximately 91% of which show up once; 1.5% to 2% is in the top ten. The source was peripheral blood, collected on day 0 of AZD1222 vaccination. The receptors were sampled from an adult in good health.

Here the CDR3 DNA reads TGTGCCAGCAGCTTAGGAGGGCAAGCTTTCTTT. Translation gives CASSLGGQAFF. J is TRBJ1-1 and V is TRBV11-1; D call uncertain. CDR3 size: 11 residues. With 1 base removed from V and 9 bases from J, the gap between germline ends came to 6 bases. Germline values: CDR1 SGHAT, CDR2 FQDESV (reference sequence).

This rearrangement joins TRBV3-1 (or the pseudogene TRBV3-2) to TRBJ1-1; 9 bases are a match to TRBD1. Germline lookup yields CDR1 LGHDT and CDR2 YNNKEL (reference sequence). V shed 1 base and J 5 bases; nucleotides not matched to a gene: 5. CDR3 length: 15 amino acids. The CDR3 coding sequence is TGTGCCAGCAGCCAAGTAACAGGGGGCGCGACTGAAGCTTTCTTT. Translation: CASSQVTGGATEAFF.

The chain is built from TRBV6-2 or TRBV6-3 and TRBJ2-1; 14 bases are shared with TRBD2. The CDR3 runs 17 residues. Germline V lookup: CDR1 MNHEY, CDR2 SVGEGT. V shed 6 bases and J 8 bases; nucleotides not matched to a gene: 12. The CDR3 region is CASSDPPGLAGVDEQFF. CDR3 coding DNA: TGTGCCAGCAGCGACCCTCCGGGACTAGCGGGAGTGGATGAGCAGTTCTTC.

The V call is TRBV6-5, the J call TRBJ1-4; D call uncertain. V dropped 5 bases and J dropped 0 bases, with 7 bases sitting between them. The CDR3 has 14 residues. In germline, CDR1 is MNHEY, CDR2 SVGAGI. CDR3 in amino acids: CASSTTATNEKLFF. DNA of the CDR3: TGTGCCAGCAGTACAACTGCAACTAATGAAAAACTGTTTTTT.

The chain links TRBV18 to TRBJ2-3; 7 positions agree with TRBD1. CDR3 length equals 15 residues. CDR1 is KGHSH, CDR2 LQKENI, per germline. V shed 4 bases, J shed 4 bases, and the junction held 8 bases outside the gene matches. The CDR3 reads CASSLNGQASDTQYF. CDR3 DNA sequence: TGTGCCAGCTCACTCAACGGACAGGCCTCAGATACGCAGTATTTT. Variable domain in full (rest from reference TRBV18 and TRBJ2-3): NAGVMQNPRHLVRRRGQEARLRCSPMKGHSHVYWYRQLPEEGLKFMVYLQKENIIDESGMPKERFSAEFPKEGPSILRIQQVVRGDSAAYFCASSLNGQASDTQYFGPGTRLTVL.

V and J are TRBV11-3 and TRBJ1-4, with TRBD1 as a possible D gene (6 bases). Trimming stripped 7 bases from V and 7 bases from J, with 19 bases between. CDR3 size: 15 residues. The V gene's germline CDR1 is SGHNT and CDR2 YENEEA. The CDR3: CASNPMGGASEKLFF. CDR3 nucleotides: TGTGCCAGCAACCCCATGGGGGGGGCTTCTGAAAAACTGTTTTTT. The full variable domain, rest sourced from reference TRBV11-3 and TRBJ1-4, is EAGVVQSPRYKIIEKKQPVAFWCNPISGHNTLYWYLQNLGQGPELLIRYENEEAVDDSQLPKDRFSAERLKGVDSTLKIQPAELGDSAVYLCASNPMGGASEKLFFGSGTQLSVL.

This chain links TRBV6-2 or TRBV6-3 with TRBJ1-6; TRBD1 is a possible D gene (6 bases). Trimming stripped 5 bases from V and 9 bases from J, with 11 bases between. This CDR3 spans 13 amino acids. Germline-derived CDR1 and CDR2 are MNHEY and SVGEGT. In nucleotides, the CDR3 is TGTGCCAGCAGTCAGGGACAACGTTCACCCCTCCACTTT. Encoded protein: CASSQGQRSPLHF.

This clone was seen once. The chain links TRBV12-3 or TRBV12-4 to TRBJ2-1; D not resolved. V was cut by 6 bases and J by 7 bases, with 10 bases left in between. This CDR3 spans 12 amino acids. The chain's CDR3 is CASRSGINEQFF. Written as DNA, the CDR3 is TGTGCCAGCAGATCCGGAATTAATGAGCAGTTCTTC.

This sequence joins TRBV4-1 and TRBJ1-2, with D hard to call. CDR3 length: 13 amino acids. Germline CDR1 MGHRA, CDR2 YSYEKL. Trimming removed 6 bases at V and 4 bases at J, with 12 bases between. In DNA, the CDR3 is TGCGCCAGCAGTCGTGACATGTCCTATGGCTACACCTTC. Translating it yields CASSRDMSYGYTF.

The V gene is TRBV4-1, the J gene TRBJ1-6, with TRBD1 as a possible D gene (5 bases). Germline V gives CDR1 MGHRA, CDR2 YSYEKL. V was cut by 3 bases and J by 10 bases, with 19 bases left in between. This CDR3 region has 16 residues. DNA of the CDR3: TGCGCCAGCAGCCAGGACCCGGGACTGAAGGCGTCACCCCTCCACTTT. It specifies CASSQDPGLKASPLHF.

This sequence joins TRBV7-9 and TRBJ1-2; D not certain. The CDR3 extends over 14 amino acids. The germline V gene has CDR1 SEHNR and CDR2 FQNEAQ (reference sequence). Trimming left V 4 bases short and J 4 bases short, with 13 bases between. The CDR3 DNA reads as TGTGCCAGCAGCTCCAATGCAGGACCCTATGGCTACACCTTC. As protein: CASSSNAGPYGYTF.

This clone occurred a few times. The chain couples TRBV5-4 to TRBJ2-3; perhaps D is TRBD1 or TRBD2 (5 bases each). The length of the CDR3 is 14 residues. The V gene lost 0 bases and the J gene lost 7 bases, with 12 bases spanning the gap. Germline V gene sequence: CDR1 SGHNT, CDR2 YYREEE (reference sequence). The CDR3 reads CASSLGQGEHTQYF. The CDR3 DNA reads TGTGCCAGCAGCTTGGGTCAGGGAGAGCATACGCAGTATTTT.

CDR3 in amino acids: CASSPTGTQPQHF. The CDR3 region has the DNA TGCGCCAGCAGTCCGACAGGCACTCAGCCCCAGCATTTT. The chain has TRBV5-1 and TRBJ1-5; D may be TRBD1 (6 bases). The CDR3 sequence is 13 residues long. Germline CDR1 and CDR2: SGHRS and YFSETQ. With 5 bases removed from V and 6 bases from J, the gap between germline ends came to 12 bases.

This clone was seen a single time. V is TRBV6-5 and J is TRBJ1-1; the D is unclear. V was trimmed by 4 bases and J by 5 bases, leaving 11 bases between them. Germline CDR1 is MNHEY and CDR2 is SVGAGI. The CDR3 has 13 residues. DNA of the CDR3: TGTGCCAGCAGTTGGGCGGAGGGAACTGAAGCTTTCTTT. Its protein product is CASSWAEGTEAFF.

This chain connects TRBV3-1 (or the pseudogene TRBV3-2) to TRBJ1-2; no clear D gene. The CDR3 consists of 17 residues. Trimming stripped 1 base from V and 8 bases from J, with 23 bases between. The germline CDR1 and CDR2 sequences are LGHDT and YNNKEL (reference sequence). The DNA for the CDR3 is TGTGCCAGCAGCCAAGGAGTCAGGAATAGATGGGATTGGGGCTACACCTTC. Its translation: CASSQGVRNRWDWGYTF.

The table lists this clone with a few counts. This chain links TRBV28 with TRBJ1-1; D is unresolved. Germline-derived CDR1 and CDR2 are MDHEN and SYDVKM. V lost 7 bases to trimming and J lost 2 bases, with 23 bases between them. The CDR3 has 17 amino acids. The CDR3 nucleotides are TGTGCCAGCATGGGCCAGCGGCCGTTCCACTTAAACACTGAAGCTTTCTTT. Translation gives CASMGQRPFHLNTEAFF.

The chain uses TRBV10-1 and TRBJ2-3, with D possibly TRBD1 on 5 matching bases. The length of the CDR3 is 13 residues. Between the trimmed V and J ends, which lost 5 bases and 3 bases, there was a span of 9 bases. CDR1 is WNHNN, CDR2 SYGVQD, per germline (reference sequence). In nucleotides, the CDR3 is TGCGCCAGCAGTAGAAGGGGAACAGATACGCAGTATTTT. This translates into CASSRRGTDTQYF.

The chain combines TRBV18 with TRBJ1-5, with D perhaps matching TRBD1 (5 bases). V was cut by 3 bases and J by 0 bases, with 15 bases left in between. The CDR3 contains 17 residues. Per the germline V gene, CDR1 is KGHSH and CDR2 is LQKENI. The CDR3 sequence: CASSPSSGTDSNQPQHF. The CDR3, as DNA: TGTGCCAGCTCACCGTCTTCTGGGACGGATAGCAATCAGCCCCAGCATTTT.

This clone has more than one count but fewer than ten. The chain links TRBV15 to TRBJ2-3; 8 bases align to TRBD2. The V gene end was trimmed by 1 base and the J gene end by 1 base; junction bases not matched to a gene: 7. CDR3 length: 17 amino acids. Germline V gene lookup returns CDR1 LNHNV and CDR2 YYDKDF (reference sequence). The DNA of the CDR3 is TGTGCCACCAGCAGAGTGGCAGCGGGGGTCCGCACAGATACGCAGTATTTT. This encodes CATSRVAAGVRTDTQYF.

The V gene is TRBV2, the J gene TRBJ2-1; 9 nucleotides agree with TRBD2. CDR3 length: 17 amino acids. Germline CDR1 reads SNHLY; CDR2 reads FYNNEI. Unmatched junction bases numbered 11, after V lost 8 bases and J lost 0 bases. The DNA for the CDR3 is TGTGCCAGCGGAACCGGGACTAGCCCTCCCTCCTACAATGAGCAGTTCTTC. Residues: CASGTGTSPPSYNEQFF.

The rearrangement uses TRBV9 and TRBJ1-6; D perhaps matches TRBD1 (5 bases). The V gene's germline CDR1 is SGDLS and CDR2 YYNGEE. There are 14 residues in the CDR3. The V gene lost 7 bases and the J gene lost 1 base, with 9 bases spanning the gap. The CDR3 bases are TGTGCCAGCCGCGGGGGATCCTATAATTCACCCCTCCACTTT. Its protein product is CASRGGSYNSPLHF.

V gene TRBV27 combines with J gene TRBJ1-2; TRBD1 matches 7 bases. CDR3 length: 14 amino acids. Germline V gene sequence: CDR1 MNHEY, CDR2 SMNVEV (reference sequence). The V and J ends lost 8 bases and 2 bases, in that order; junction bases with no gene match: 8. CDR3 protein: CASANVGGNYGYTF. The DNA for the CDR3 is TGTGCCAGCGCTAATGTAGGGGGCAACTATGGCTACACCTTC.

The CDR3 DNA follows: TGTGCCAGCAGCCCAGCAGGCGGGGCTGGTGGCGGGGAGCTGTTTTTT. As protein: CASSPAGGAGGGELFF. The chain is built from TRBV4-2 and TRBJ2-2; TRBD2 is a possible D gene (6 bases). V gave up 4 bases and J gave up 7 bases, with 19 bases separating them. This CDR3 has 16 amino acids. Germline V gene data show CDR1 as LGHNA and CDR2 as YNFKEQ.

This chain uses TRBV9 with TRBJ2-1; the D gene could be TRBD1 or TRBD2 (6 bases each). In germline, CDR1 is SGDLS, CDR2 YYNGEE. The CDR3 has 12 amino acids. V dropped 0 bases and J dropped 13 bases, with 11 bases sitting between them. The CDR3 spells CASSVVGGPQFF. In DNA form, the CDR3 reads TGTGCCAGCAGCGTAGTAGGGGGGCCACAGTTCTTC.

The chain carries TRBV29-1 and TRBJ2-5, with D unresolved. Germline V gene lookup returns CDR1 SQVTM and CDR2 ANQGSEA. V was trimmed by 7 bases and J by 5 bases, leaving 11 bases between them. The CDR3 has 11 amino acids. Here the CDR3 DNA reads TGCAGCGCCCGTCCAAGCGAGACCCAGTACTTC. It yields the protein CSARPSETQYF.

V gene TRBV7-3 combines with J gene TRBJ2-3; 9 nucleotides agree with TRBD1. Germline V gene lookup returns CDR1 SGHTA and CDR2 FQGTGA. This CDR3 spans 15 amino acids. Trimming cost V 1 base and J 4 bases; bases outside gene matches: 3. CDR3 in DNA: TGTGCCAGCAGCTTAAGAGGGGACAGGGCAGATACGCAGTATTTT. Translating gives CASSLRGDRADTQYF.

The rearrangement uses TRBV27 and TRBJ2-2, with D possibly called TRBD1 or TRBD2 (5 bases each). V was shortened by 3 bases and J by 3 bases, with 11 bases between the two germline ends. The germline gives CDR1 MNHEY, CDR2 SMNVEV (reference sequence). This CDR3 comprises 15 residues. The CDR3 nucleotides read TGTGCCAGCAGTTTTTGGGGGAGTGACACCGGGGAGCTGTTTTTT. It encodes CASSFWGSDTGELFF.

J is TRBJ1-1 and V is TRBV18, with 7 bases matching TRBD1. The trim removed 5 bases at V and 1 base at J, leaving 1 base unmatched. The CDR3 runs to 13 residues. Looked up from germline, CDR1 is KGHSH and CDR2 is LQKENI. The DNA of the CDR3 is TGTGCCAGCTCAAGACAGGGGAACACTGAAGCTTTCTTT. This encodes CASSRQGNTEAFF.

V and J are TRBV20-1 and TRBJ2-1; 9 nucleotides match TRBD1. J gave up 9 bases and V 3 bases, and 6 bases lay outside the gene matches. This CDR3 has 13 residues. Per the germline V gene, CDR1 is DFQATT and CDR2 is SNEGSKA (reference sequence). In DNA, the CDR3 is TGCAGTGCTAGTGGGACAGGGCATCGTGAGCAGTTCTTC. As protein: CSASGTGHREQFF.